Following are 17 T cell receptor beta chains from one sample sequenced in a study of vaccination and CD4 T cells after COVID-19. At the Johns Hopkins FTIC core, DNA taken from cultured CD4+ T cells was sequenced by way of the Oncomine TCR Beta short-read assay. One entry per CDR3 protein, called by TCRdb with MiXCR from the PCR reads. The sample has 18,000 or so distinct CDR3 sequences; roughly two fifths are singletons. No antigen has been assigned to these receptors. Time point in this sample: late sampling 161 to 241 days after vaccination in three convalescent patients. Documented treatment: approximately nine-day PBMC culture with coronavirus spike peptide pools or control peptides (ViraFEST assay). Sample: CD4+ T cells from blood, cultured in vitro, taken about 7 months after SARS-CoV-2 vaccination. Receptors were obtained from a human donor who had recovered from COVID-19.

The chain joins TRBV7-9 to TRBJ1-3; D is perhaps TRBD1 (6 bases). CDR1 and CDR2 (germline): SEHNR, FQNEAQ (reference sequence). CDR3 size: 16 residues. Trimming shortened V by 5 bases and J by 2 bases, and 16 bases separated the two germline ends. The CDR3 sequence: CASSAAGTYAGNTIYF. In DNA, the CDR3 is TGTGCCAGCAGCGCCGCCGGGACATACGCTGGAAACACCATATATTTT.

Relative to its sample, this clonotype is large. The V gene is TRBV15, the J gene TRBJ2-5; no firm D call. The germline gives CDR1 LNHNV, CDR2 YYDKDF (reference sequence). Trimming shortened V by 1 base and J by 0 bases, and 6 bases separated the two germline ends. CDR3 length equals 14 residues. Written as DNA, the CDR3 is TGTGCCACCAGCAGAGCACAGAACCAAGAGACCCAGTACTTC. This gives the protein CATSRAQNQETQYF. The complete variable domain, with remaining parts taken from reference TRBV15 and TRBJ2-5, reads DAMVIQNPRYQVTQFGKPVTLSCSQTLNHNVMYWYQQKSSQAPKLLFHYYDKDFNNEADTPDNFQSRRPNTSFCFLDIRSPGLGDTAMYLCATSRAQNQETQYFGPGTRLLVL.

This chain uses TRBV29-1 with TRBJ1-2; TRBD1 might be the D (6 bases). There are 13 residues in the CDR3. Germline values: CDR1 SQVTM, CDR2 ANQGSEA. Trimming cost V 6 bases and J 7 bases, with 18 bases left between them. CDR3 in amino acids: CSVQGRFASGYTF. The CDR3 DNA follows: TGCAGCGTGCAGGGGAGATTTGCGAGTGGCTACACCTTC.

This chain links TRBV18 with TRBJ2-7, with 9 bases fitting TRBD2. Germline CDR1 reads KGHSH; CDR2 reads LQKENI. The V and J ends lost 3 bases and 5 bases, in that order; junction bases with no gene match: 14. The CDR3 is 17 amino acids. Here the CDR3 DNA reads TGTGCCAGCTCACCCGGTACCCACGCGGGAGGGCCCCACGAGCAGTACTTC. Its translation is CASSPGTHAGGPHEQYF. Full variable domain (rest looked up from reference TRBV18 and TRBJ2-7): NAGVMQNPRHLVRRRGQEARLRCSPMKGHSHVYWYRQLPEEGLKFMVYLQKENIIDESGMPKERFSAEFPKEGPSILRIQQVVRGDSAAYFCASSPGTHAGGPHEQYFGPGTRLTVT.

CDR3 DNA: TGCGCCAGCAGCACCAGGGGAAAGGGCTACGAGCAGTACTTC. Amino acids: CASSTRGKGYEQYF. V usage is TRBV5-1 and J usage is TRBJ2-7; D may be TRBD1 (6 bases). Looked up from germline, CDR1 is SGHRS and CDR2 is YFSETQ. The CDR3 contains 14 residues. V lost 4 bases and J lost 3, with 14 bases in between. Supplemented by reference TRBV5-1 and TRBJ2-7, the full variable domain reads KAGVTQTPRYLIKTRGQQVTLSCSPISGHRSVSWYQQTPGQGLQFLFEYFSETQRNKGNFPGRFSGRQFSNSRSEMNVSTLELGDSALYLCASSTRGKGYEQYFGPGTRLTVT.

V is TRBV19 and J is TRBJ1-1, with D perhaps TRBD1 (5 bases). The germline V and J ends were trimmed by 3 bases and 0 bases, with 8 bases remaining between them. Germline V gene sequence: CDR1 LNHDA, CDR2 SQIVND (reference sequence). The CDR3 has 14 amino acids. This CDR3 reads CASSMDTLNTEAFF. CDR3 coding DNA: TGTGCCAGTAGTATGGACACTCTGAACACTGAAGCTTTCTTT.

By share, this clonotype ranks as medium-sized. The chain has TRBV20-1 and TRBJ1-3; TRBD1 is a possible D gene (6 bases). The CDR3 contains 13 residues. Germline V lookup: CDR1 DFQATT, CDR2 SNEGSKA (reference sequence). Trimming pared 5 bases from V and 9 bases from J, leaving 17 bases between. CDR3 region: CSARDPRGFTIYF. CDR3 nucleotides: TGCAGTGCTCGCGATCCCAGGGGTTTCACCATATATTTT.

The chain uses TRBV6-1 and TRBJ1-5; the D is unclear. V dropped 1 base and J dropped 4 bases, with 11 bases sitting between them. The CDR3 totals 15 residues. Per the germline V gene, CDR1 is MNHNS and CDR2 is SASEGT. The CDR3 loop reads CASSEGSIDNQPQHF. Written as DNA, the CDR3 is TGTGCCAGCAGTGAAGGGTCGATAGATAATCAGCCCCAGCATTTT.

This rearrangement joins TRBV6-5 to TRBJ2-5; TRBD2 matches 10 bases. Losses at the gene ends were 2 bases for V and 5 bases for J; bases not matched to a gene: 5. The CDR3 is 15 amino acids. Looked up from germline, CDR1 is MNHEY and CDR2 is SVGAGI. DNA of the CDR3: TGTGCCAGCAGTTACCAGCGGGGGGGGTCGGAGACCCAGTACTTC. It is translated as CASSYQRGGSETQYF.

CDR3 sequence: CASRRWGQLNTGELFF. CDR3 nucleotides: TGTGCCAGCAGGCGTTGGGGACAGTTGAACACCGGGGAGCTGTTTTTT. The V gene is TRBV5-8, the J gene TRBJ2-2; 7 nucleotides line up with TRBD1. Germline lookup yields CDR1 SGHTS and CDR2 YDEGEE. The CDR3 is 16 residues long. The V segment lost 5 bases and the J segment 1 base; nucleotides outside the gene matches: 8. The entire variable domain, with the rest obtained from reference TRBV5-8 and TRBJ2-2, is as follows: EAGVTQSPTHLIKTRGQQATLRCSPISGHTSVYWYQQALGLGLQFLLWYDEGEERNRGNFPPRFSGRQFPNYSSELNVNALELEDSALYLCASRRWGQLNTGELFFGEGSRLTVL.

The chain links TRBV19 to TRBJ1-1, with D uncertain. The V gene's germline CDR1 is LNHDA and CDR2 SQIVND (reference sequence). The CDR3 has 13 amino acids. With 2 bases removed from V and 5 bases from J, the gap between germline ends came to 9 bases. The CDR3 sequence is CASSITLRTEAFF. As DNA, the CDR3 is TGTGCCAGTAGTATAACACTCCGGACTGAAGCTTTCTTT.

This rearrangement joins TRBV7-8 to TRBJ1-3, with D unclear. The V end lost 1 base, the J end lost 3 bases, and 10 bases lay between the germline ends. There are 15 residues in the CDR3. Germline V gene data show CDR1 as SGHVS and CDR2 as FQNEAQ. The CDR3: CASSLGVGVGNTIYF. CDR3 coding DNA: TGTGCCAGCAGCTTAGGGGTAGGAGTTGGAAACACCATATATTTT.

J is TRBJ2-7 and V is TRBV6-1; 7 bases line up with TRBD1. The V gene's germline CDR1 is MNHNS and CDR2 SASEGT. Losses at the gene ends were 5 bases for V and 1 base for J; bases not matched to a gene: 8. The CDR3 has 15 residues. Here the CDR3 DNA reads TGTGCCAGCAGTCACGACCGGGACAGATCCTACGAGCAGTACTTC. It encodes CASSHDRDRSYEQYF.

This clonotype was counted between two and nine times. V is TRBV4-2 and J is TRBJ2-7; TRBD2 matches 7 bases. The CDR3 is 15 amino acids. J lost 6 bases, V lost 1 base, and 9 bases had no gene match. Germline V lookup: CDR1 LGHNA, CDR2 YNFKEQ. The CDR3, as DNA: TGTGCCAGCAGCCAAGTTGAGGGAGGGCTCAGCGAGCAGTACTTC. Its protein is CASSQVEGGLSEQYF.

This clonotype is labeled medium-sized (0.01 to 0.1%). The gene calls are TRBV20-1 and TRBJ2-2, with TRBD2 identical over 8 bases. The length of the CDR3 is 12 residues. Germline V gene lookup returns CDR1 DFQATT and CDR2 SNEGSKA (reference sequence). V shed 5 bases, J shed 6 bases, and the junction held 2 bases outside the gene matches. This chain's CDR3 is CSASGGAGELFF. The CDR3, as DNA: TGCAGTGCTTCGGGGGGGGCCGGGGAGCTGTTTTTT.

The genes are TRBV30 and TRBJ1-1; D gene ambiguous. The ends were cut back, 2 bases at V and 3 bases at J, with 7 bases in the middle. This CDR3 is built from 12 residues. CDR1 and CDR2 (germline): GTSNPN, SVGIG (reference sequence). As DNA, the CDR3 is TGTGCCTGGAGTAACGTTTACACTGAAGCTTTCTTT. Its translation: CAWSNVYTEAFF.

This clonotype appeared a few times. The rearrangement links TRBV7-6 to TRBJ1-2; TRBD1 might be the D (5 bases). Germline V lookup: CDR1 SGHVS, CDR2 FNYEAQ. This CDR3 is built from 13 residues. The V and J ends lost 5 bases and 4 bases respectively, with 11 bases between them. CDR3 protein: CASSRGGGYGYTF. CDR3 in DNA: TGTGCCAGCAGCCGAGGTGGGGGCTATGGCTACACCTTC.